The following is a T cell receptor beta chain sequence with its context. Its cognate antigen is unknown. A single record per CDR3 protein comes from TCRdb applying MiXCR to the reads. The sample consists of fewer than 550,000 distinct CDR3 sequences, about 25% of them appearing once. Germline CDR1 is DFQATT and CDR2 is SNEGSKA (reference sequence). This CDR3 spans 13 amino acids. Trimming removed 5 bases from V and 7 bases from J; junction bases left unmatched: 7. This entry belongs to a study of T cell repertoires in cytomegalovirus infection. Across the whole study: TCR beta signatures that were public indicated CMV infection and matching HLA type. Study-wide results and caveats: Predominance within the ex vivo response was attributable to HLA-C-restricted CMV-specific TCR beta clonotypes. Carriers of CMV plus the relevant HLA were identified by cumulative public TCR beta family frequency.

J is TRBJ2-4 and V is TRBV20-1; 8 bases align to TRBD1. This clonotype was obtained from a human donor in good health (CMV status not recorded). Some clones in this sample may be carry-over from other donors' samples. Material for sequencing was PBMCs. This CDR3 reads CSAGDRSGNIQYF. The CDR3 DNA reads TGCAGTGCTGGGGACAGGTCAGGGAACATTCAGTACTTC.